This T cell receptor beta chain was documented in a study of monozygotic twins with inflammatory bowel disease. Study-level points and caveats: Versus healthy twins, IBD patients showed fewer clonotypes shared with others, especially with disease activity. Patient repertoires may have gained variability from differing immunosuppressive treatments.

During cDNA synthesis, UMIs that each contained a 6-nucleotide sample barcode were added by means of template switching. Nested amplification of TCRalpha and TCRbeta cDNA involved two PCRs of 16 and 9 cycles. TCRdb reprocessed the 5' RACE reads and reports one entry per CDR3 protein, with no DNA. Seen in this sample are about 380,000 distinct CDR3 sequences; the ten most common clones hold approximately 2.4%. The CDR3 loop spans 16 amino acids. In germline, CDR1 is LGHNA, CDR2 YSLEER. Of note for this clonotype: Its matching antigen is unknown.

The sample was blood. This sequence originates from a human donor with ulcerative colitis or Crohn's disease, or a healthy co-twin of an affected twin (not recorded which). This chain uses TRBV4-3 with TRBJ2-3. Here the CDR3 reads CASSQDLEELTDTQYF.